This TCR beta chain was recorded in a study of Ad26.COV2.S vaccination and SARS-CoV-2 variants. As concerns this clone: Antigen specificity is unknown.

Treatment denoted: roughly 18 received Ad26.COV2.S at low or high dose, single or two shots; about 5 received placebo; per-sample allocation not given. Day 63 after the first vaccine or placebo injection was the time point for sampling. Assay used: immunoSEQ multiplex PCR; TCRdb lists only in-frame clones, some missing. This sample has some 400,000 clones, with about 89% found just once. Study-wide results and caveats: Researchers cautioned that TCR breadth and depth analyses may have underestimated total T cell responses.

The ends were cut back, 0 bases at V and 3 bases at J, with 10 bases in the middle. The CDR3 is made up of 14 amino acids. The germline V gene encodes CDR1 SGDLS and CDR2 YYNGEE. The chain uses TRBV9 and TRBJ2-7, with a weak D call TRBD1 (5 bases). The sample here was peripheral blood, taken in a trial of Ad26.COV2.S vaccine versus placebo. This receptor was identified in a person between 18 and 60 years old who received the Ad26.COV2.S COVID-19 vaccine or a placebo. As DNA, the CDR3 is TGTGCCAGCAGCGTAGGGACCACAGGCTACGAGCAGTACTTC. It codes for CASSVGTTGYEQYF.